The clone carrying this T cell receptor beta chain appeared many times. Its antigen is still unknown. This specimen comes from a study of identical twins. Regarding the study as a whole: These conclusions were based on statistical analysis (cross-sectional, not following the same donors).

MiXCR, applied by TCRdb to the 5' RACE reads, yields one record per CDR3 protein. Of nearly 900,000 distinct CDR3 sequences listed, approximately 13% are singletons. V was pared by 6 bases and J by 0 bases, with 10 bases between. The CDR3 is made up of 14 amino acids. The sample also formed part of further work on yellow fever vaccine responses in identical twins.

Sequenced material: PBMCs. The origin of this receptor is a woman between 18 and 29 years old in good health. The chain uses TRBV12-3 or TRBV12-4 and TRBJ2-3; D unclear. CDR3 region: CASRFIGSTDTQYF. DNA for the CDR3: TGTGCCAGCAGATTCATCGGCAGCACAGATACGCAGTATTTT.